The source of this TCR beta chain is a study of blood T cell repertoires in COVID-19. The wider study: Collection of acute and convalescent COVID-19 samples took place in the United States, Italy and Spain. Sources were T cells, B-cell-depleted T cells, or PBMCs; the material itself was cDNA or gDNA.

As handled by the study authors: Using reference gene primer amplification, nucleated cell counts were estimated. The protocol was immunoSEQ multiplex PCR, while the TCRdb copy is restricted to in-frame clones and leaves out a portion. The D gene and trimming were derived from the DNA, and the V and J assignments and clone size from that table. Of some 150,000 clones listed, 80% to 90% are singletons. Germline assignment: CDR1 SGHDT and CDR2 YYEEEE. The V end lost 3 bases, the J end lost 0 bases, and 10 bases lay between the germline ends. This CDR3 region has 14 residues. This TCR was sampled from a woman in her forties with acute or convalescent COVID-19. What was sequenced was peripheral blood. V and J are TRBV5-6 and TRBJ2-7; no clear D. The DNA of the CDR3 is TGTGCCAGCAGCTCGAGACTCGACTCCTACGAGCAGTACTTC. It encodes CASSSRLDSYEQYF.